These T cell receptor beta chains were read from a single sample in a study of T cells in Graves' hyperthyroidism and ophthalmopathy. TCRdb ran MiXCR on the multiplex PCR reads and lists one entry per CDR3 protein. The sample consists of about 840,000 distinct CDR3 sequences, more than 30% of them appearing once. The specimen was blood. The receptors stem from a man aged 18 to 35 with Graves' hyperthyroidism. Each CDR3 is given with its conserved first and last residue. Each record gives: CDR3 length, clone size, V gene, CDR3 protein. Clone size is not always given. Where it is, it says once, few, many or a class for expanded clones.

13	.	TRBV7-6	CASSLTGAYGYTF
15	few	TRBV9	CASSPREGNNSPLHF
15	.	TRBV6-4	CALEILPTGNQPQHF
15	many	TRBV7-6	CASSHRTRPTGELFF
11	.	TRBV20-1	CSAPPDSEAFF
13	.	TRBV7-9	CASSPDEIAEAFF
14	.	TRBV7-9	CATDPTSGQETQYF
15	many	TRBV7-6	CASSLTPQGDQPQHF
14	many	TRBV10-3	CAIAAGRGREKLFF
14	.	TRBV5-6	CASSPGLANTEAFF
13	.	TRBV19	CASSGQYPYEQYF
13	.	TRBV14	CASSHKGSGELFF
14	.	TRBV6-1	CASYPGQGATEAFF
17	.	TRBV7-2	CASSYQLGATNTGELFF
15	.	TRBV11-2	CASSQDSRSYYEQYF
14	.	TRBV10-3	CASRARTLDQPQHF
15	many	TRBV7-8	CASSWDRASQETQYF
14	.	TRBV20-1	CSASGTSGSNEQYF
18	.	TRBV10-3	CAIIEDRETYSGANVLTF
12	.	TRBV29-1	CSVDGGGNTEAF